This entry features one TCR beta chain sequence. This specimen comes from a study of T cell changes during pregnancy in multiple sclerosis. Clones were sequenced by immunoSEQ multiplex PCR, and TCRdb holds only the in-frame ones, with some missing. The table has about 75,000 clones, around 94% seen once. This CDR3 spans 15 amino acids. Germline CDR1 reads SGHRS; CDR2 reads YFSETQ. The V end lost 5 bases, the J end lost 3 bases, and 14 bases lay between the germline ends. The V and J genes are TRBV5-1 and TRBJ2-2; weak D call: TRBD1 (6 bases). This TCR came from a female donor with multiple sclerosis, enrolled in a pregnancy study. This material consisted of CD4+ T cells from peripheral blood mononuclear cells, taken after pregnancy. The CDR3 coding sequence is TGCGCCAGCAGACAAACAGGGTTGGACACCGGGGAGCTGTTTTTT. It yields the protein CASRQTGLDTGELFF. The whole variable domain, remainder taken from reference TRBV5-1 and TRBJ2-2, is KAGVTQTPRYLIKTRGQQVTLSCSPISGHRSVSWYQQTPGQGLQFLFEYFSETQRNKGNFPGRFSGRQFSNSRSEMNVSTLELGDSALYLCASRQTGLDTGELFFGEGSRLTVL.